The next 18 T cell receptor beta chains were all read from a single sample in a study of siplizumab effects on memory and regulatory T cells. Only in-frame clones appear in the TCRdb table, and some are missing; sequencing was by immunoSEQ multiplex PCR. The repertoire has approximately 60,000 clones, roughly 97% of them found once; the top ten carry roughly 0.097%. The sample was naive CD8+ T cells sorted from blood. The receptors originated from a human donor in good health.

V and J are TRBV5-1 and TRBJ1-6; 8 nucleotides line up with TRBD1. CDR1 SGHRS and CDR2 YFSETQ come from the germline V gene. The V and J ends lost 4 bases and 7 bases, in that order; junction bases with no gene match: 7. The CDR3 totals 15 residues. The CDR3 DNA sequence: TGCGCCAGCAGCACGGGACAGGACACCAATTCACCCCTCCACTTT. Protein product: CASSTGQDTNSPLHF.

The chain is built from TRBV7-6 and TRBJ1-4; tentatively, D is TRBD1 (5 bases). The CDR3 totals 15 residues. Trimming took 0 bases from V and 6 from J, leaving 11 bases between them. Germline V CDR1 and CDR2: SGHVS, FNYEAQ. The CDR3 DNA reads as TGTGCCAGCAGCTTAGCCGCCGGGGGGGATGAAAAACTGTTTTTT. This gives the protein CASSLAAGGDEKLFF.

J is TRBJ1-2 and V is TRBV6-5, with 8 bases fitting TRBD1. The germline CDR1 and CDR2 sequences are MNHEY and SVGAGI. V lost 0 bases to trimming and J lost 7 bases; unmatched junction nucleotides: 4. This CDR3 contains 14 residues. CDR3 nucleotide sequence: TGTGCCAGCAGTTACTCCCAGGGGGCAATTGGCTACACCTTC. Protein sequence: CASSYSQGAIGYTF.

The chain employs TRBV10-2 and TRBJ2-3; D uncertain. The length of the CDR3 is 11 residues. Germline loops: CDR1 WSHSY, CDR2 SAAADI. V was clipped by 3 bases and J by 6 bases, with 4 bases between them. The CDR3, as DNA: TGCGCCAGCAGTGAAAGGGATACGCAGTATTTT. As protein: CASSERDTQYF.

There are a few counts of this clone. The chain combines TRBV2 with TRBJ2-7, with D possibly matching TRBD1 (7 bases). Germline CDR1 and CDR2: SNHLY and FYNNEI. The CDR3 contains 16 residues. V shed 6 bases and J shed 0 bases, with 18 bases lying between them. CDR3 region: CASRGGGDSPSYEQYF. DNA of the CDR3: TGTGCCAGCAGAGGTGGAGGGGACAGCCCCTCCTACGAGCAGTACTTC.

V is TRBV5-5 and J is TRBJ1-2, with 8 bases matching TRBD1. V dropped 0 bases and J dropped 3; count of bases not matched to a gene: 4. CDR1 and CDR2 from the germline V gene are SGHKS and YYEKEE (reference sequence). The CDR3 is 15 residues long. The CDR3 loop reads CASSLARGLDYGYTF. The CDR3 nucleotides read TGTGCCAGCAGCTTGGCCAGGGGGCTCGACTATGGCTACACCTTC.

The CDR3 bases are TGCGCCAGCAGCCAAGAGCGGGGGGCTGCGCGAGAGACCCAGTACTTC. Amino acid sequence: CASSQERGAARETQYF. The chain links TRBV4-1 to TRBJ2-5, with 8 nucleotides matching TRBD2. Germline V gene data show CDR1 as MGHRA and CDR2 as YSYEKL. J lost 4 bases, V lost 0 bases, and 7 bases had no gene match. The CDR3 sequence is 16 residues long.

V and J are TRBV19 and TRBJ1-1; weak D call: TRBD1 (6 bases). The germline V and J ends were trimmed by 9 bases and 5 bases, with 16 bases remaining between them. Germline lookup yields CDR1 LNHDA and CDR2 SQIVND (reference sequence). The CDR3 consists of 13 residues. The CDR3 bases are TGTGCCAGCCTTCGGGGGGGCTCGACTGAAGCTTTCTTT. Protein product: CASLRGGSTEAFF.

V usage is TRBV5-1 and J usage is TRBJ2-7; 7 bases agree with TRBD1. V was pared by 4 bases and J by 3 bases, with 7 bases of the junction left unmatched. This CDR3 has 14 amino acids. Germline CDR1 reads SGHRS; CDR2 reads YFSETQ. The CDR3: CASSQTGIDYEQYF. The DNA for the CDR3 is TGCGCCAGCAGCCAGACAGGGATCGACTACGAGCAGTACTTC.

This clone showed up just once. The chain recombines TRBV7-8 with TRBJ1-6, with no clear D. The CDR3 sequence is 16 residues long. V was shortened by 1 base and J by 3 bases, with 10 bases between the two germline ends. CDR1 and CDR2 (germline): SGHVS, FQNEAQ. As DNA, the CDR3 is TGTGCCAGCAGCTTAGAGAGGGTTAACTATAATTCACCCCTCCACTTT. This codes for CASSLERVNYNSPLHF.

The chain joins TRBV27 to TRBJ1-5; 9 nucleotides agree with TRBD1. The CDR3 is 15 residues long. Germline lookup yields CDR1 MNHEY and CDR2 SMNVEV (reference sequence). J was trimmed by 5 bases and V by 4 bases; bases with no gene match: 6. The CDR3 DNA reads as TGTGCCAGCAGTTCGACGGGACAGGGTGATCAGCCCCAGCATTTT. Its protein is CASSSTGQGDQPQHF.

Only one count was recorded for this clone. V usage is TRBV27 and J usage is TRBJ2-7; D is undetermined. The V and J ends lost 0 bases and 6 bases respectively, with 9 bases between them. Looked up from germline, CDR1 is MNHEY and CDR2 is SMNVEV (reference sequence). The CDR3 covers 13 residues. The CDR3 DNA sequence: TGTGCCAGCAGTTTATCGCCCTGGGGCGAGCAGTACTTC. It translates to CASSLSPWGEQYF.

The CDR3 DNA sequence: TGTGCCAGCAGCACTAAGCAGGACGAGCAGTACTTC. This codes for CASSTKQDEQYF. This chain joins TRBV9 and TRBJ2-7; D is ambiguous. The CDR3 is 12 residues long. V lost 4 bases and J lost 5, with 10 bases in between. CDR1 and CDR2 (germline): SGDLS, YYNGEE. The full variable domain, with the rest looked up from reference TRBV9 and TRBJ2-7, is DSGVTQTPKHLITATGQRVTLRCSPRSGDLSVYWYQQSLDQGLQFLIQYYNGEERAKGNILERFSAQQFPDLHSELNLSSLELGDSALYFCASSTKQDEQYFGPGTRLTVT.

This chain links TRBV6-5 with TRBJ2-7; D possibly corresponds to TRBD1 (7 bases). CDR3 size: 13 residues. Trimming took off 2 bases at V and 5 bases at J, with 10 bases between the two ends. The germline V gene has CDR1 MNHEY and CDR2 SVGAGI. The CDR3, as DNA: TGTGCCAGCAGTTACGGAGGGGGCAACGAGCAGTACTTC. This sequence encodes CASSYGGGNEQYF.

This chain uses TRBV5-4 with TRBJ2-1; the D is unclear. V lost 4 bases to trimming and J lost 8 bases, with 7 bases between them. Germline V gene lookup returns CDR1 SGHNT and CDR2 YYREEE (reference sequence). This CDR3 spans 11 amino acids. The CDR3 protein is CASSTTDEQFF. CDR3 coding DNA: TGTGCCAGCAGCACGACTGATGAGCAGTTCTTC.

This chain connects TRBV11-2 to TRBJ2-7; D might be TRBD1 (6 bases). There are 14 residues in the CDR3. V lost 3 bases, J lost 4 bases, and 13 bases lay in between. From germline, CDR1 is SGHAT and CDR2 FQNNGV. CDR3 coding DNA: TGTGCCAGCAGCTTTGCGACAGGTGAATACGAGCAGTACTTC. Amino acid sequence: CASSFATGEYEQYF.

J is TRBJ1-5 and V is TRBV10-3; a possible D gene is TRBD1 (5 bases). CDR3 length equals 16 residues. CDR1 and CDR2 from the germline V gene are ENHRY and SYGVKD. Trimming took 3 bases from V and 5 from J, leaving 17 bases between them. The CDR3 sequence is CAISDSGGVRDQPQHF. The CDR3 region has the DNA TGTGCCATCAGTGATTCGGGGGGGGTTAGGGATCAGCCCCAGCATTTT.

This rearrangement joins TRBV21-1 to TRBJ1-5. TRBV21-1 corresponds to a pseudogene. The CDR3 runs 10 residues. The CDR3 nucleotides are TGTGCCAGCACCCTCGGGCTCCAGCATTTT. It codes for CASTLGLQHF.